This entry concerns a single TCR beta chain. The CDR3 spans 16 residues. Germline values: CDR1 KGHSH, CDR2 LQKENI. V trimming: 1 base; J trimming: 5 bases; junction bases outside the gene matches: 10. The sample belongs to a study of cytotoxic CD8 clonotypes in ibrutinib-treated CLL. The intended depth for sequencing was 1 in 200,000 to 1 in 1 million T cells. The method was immunoSEQ multiplex PCR; TCRdb's version includes in-frame clones alone and lacks a portion of them. Of roughly 220,000 clones listed, nearly 80% are singletons. The V and J genes are TRBV18 and TRBJ2-5; 7 nucleotides line up with TRBD2. This clonotype originated in a human donor with chronic lymphocytic leukemia. The source was PBMCs, collected after 12 months of ibrutinib treatment. CDR3 sequence reads: CASSPQAAGVVETQYF. In DNA form, the CDR3 reads TGTGCCAGCTCACCACAGGCCGCGGGAGTGGTGGAGACCCAGTACTTC.